The 6 T cell receptor beta chains presented below share a single source sample, sequenced in a study of chemoradiotherapy in HPV16-positive cancers. Libraries were prepared by immunoSEQ multiplex PCR; TCRdb keeps only in-frame clonotypes and omits some of them. The sample includes around 6,200 clones, 65% to 90% of them seen just once. Specimen: tumor tissue, collected from a patient who underwent chemoradiotherapy. The receptors were gathered from a human donor with HPV-associated anogenital cancer.

This rearrangement joins TRBV9 to TRBJ2-3, with TRBD1 matching 8 bases. The CDR3 runs to 15 residues. Germline CDR1 is SGDLS and CDR2 is YYNGEE. V lost 0 bases and J lost 6; bases outside the gene matches: 6. CDR3 loop: CASSVEQGVMDTQYF. As DNA, the CDR3 is TGTGCCAGCAGCGTAGAACAGGGGGTTATGGATACGCAGTATTTT.

The V and J genes are TRBV9 and TRBJ2-7; no reliable D call. The CDR3 has 13 amino acids. Germline assignment: CDR1 SGDLS and CDR2 YYNGEE. V shed 3 bases and J shed 6 bases, with 13 bases lying between them. The CDR3 nucleotides read TGTGCCAGCAGCGAGTTTGAGGTGGGCGAGCAGTACTTC. Protein sequence: CASSEFEVGEQYF.

This clone was counted a few times. The chain carries TRBV7-9 and TRBJ1-4; 7 nucleotides agree with TRBD1. The CDR3 loop spans 15 amino acids. V lost 4 bases and J lost 7; bases outside the gene matches: 9. Germline V gives CDR1 SEHNR, CDR2 FQNEAQ (reference sequence). Here the CDR3 DNA reads TGTGCCAGCAGCTCCGGGGGACAGATGCGTGAAAAACTGTTTTTT. It yields the protein CASSSGGQMREKLFF.

This rearrangement joins TRBV5-1 to TRBJ1-2, with TRBD1 matching over 12 bases. V gave up 4 bases and J gave up 4 bases; unmatched junction bases: 11. CDR1 and CDR2 from the germline V gene are SGHRS and YFSETQ. The CDR3 loop spans 17 amino acids. In nucleotides, the CDR3 is TGCGCCAGCAGCGGGGAACCGGGACAGGGGGCCGGCTATGGCTACACCTTC. Amino acid sequence: CASSGEPGQGAGYGYTF. Looking up the rest from reference TRBV5-1 and TRBJ1-2 gives the full variable domain: KAGVTQTPRYLIKTRGQQVTLSCSPISGHRSVSWYQQTPGQGLQFLFEYFSETQRNKGNFPGRFSGRQFSNSRSEMNVSTLELGDSALYLCASSGEPGQGAGYGYTFGSGTRLTVV.

The chain combines TRBV25-1 with TRBJ2-1, with D perhaps TRBD1 (6 bases). The V end lost 3 bases, the J end lost 6 bases, and 21 bases lay between the germline ends. The CDR3 loop spans 17 amino acids. In germline, CDR1 is MGHDK, CDR2 SYGVNS. The CDR3 protein is CASSDLEEQGGCNEQFF. The CDR3 DNA is TGTGCCAGCAGTGATCTCGAGGAACAGGGCGGCTGCAATGAGCAGTTCTTC.

This chain uses TRBV19 with TRBJ2-2, with a possible D match to TRBD2 (6 bases). This CDR3 spans 17 amino acids. The germline V gene encodes CDR1 LNHDA and CDR2 SQIVND (reference sequence). Trimming took off 0 bases at V and 0 bases at J, with 11 bases between the two ends. The CDR3 DNA reads as TGTGCCAGTAGTATAGATGGCGGGGCCGCGAACACCGGGGAGCTGTTTTTT. The encoded protein is CASSIDGGAANTGELFF.